The T cell receptor (beta chain) described here comes from a study of T cell responses to AZD1222 COVID-19 vaccine. CDR3 length: 12 amino acids. Per germline, CDR1 LNHDA and CDR2 SQIVND (reference sequence). The V gene lost 3 bases and the J gene lost 4 bases, with 4 bases spanning the gap. Regarding the study as a whole: Baseline antibody screening turned up just a handful of seropositive AZD1222 recipients. It was only after the peak T cell response that any repertoires were sampled.

Assay used: immunoSEQ multiplex PCR; TCRdb lists only in-frame clones, some missing. This sample carries around 160,000 clones, under 95% of them seen once, and the ten largest clones take 5.2%. Of note for this clone: Antigen: not known. Other nucleotide sequences in the sample specify the same CDR3.

The V and J genes are TRBV19 and TRBJ1-5, with unresolved D. The sequencing used peripheral blood, collected on day 0 of AZD1222 vaccination. This clonotype was obtained from an adult in good health. The CDR3 spells CASSIGNQPQHF. CDR3 nucleotides: TGTGCCAGTAGTATCGGGAATCAGCCCCAGCATTTT.